This passage covers 27 T cell receptor beta chains from one sample sequenced in a study of TIL therapy for anti-PD-1-resistant metastatic lung cancer. Regarding time point: pre-treatment sample, taken before nivolumab and TIL therapy. Tumor tissue came from excised metastases, mostly pleural nodules or supraclavicular lymph nodes. The libraries were made with immunoSEQ v3. Sequencing used immunoSEQ multiplex PCR; TCRdb keeps in-frame clones, though not all of them. The repertoire holds about 100,000 clones, with 55% to 75% as singletons. Here the sequenced sample was tumor tissue, taken at baseline. All receptors derive from a person between 25 and 80 years old with non-small cell lung cancer.

V gene TRBV5-6 combines with J gene TRBJ1-2; no clear D. CDR3 length equals 15 residues. Germline CDR1 reads SGHDT; CDR2 reads YYEEEE. V was trimmed by 7 bases and J by 4 bases, leaving 20 bases between them. The DNA for the CDR3 is TGTGCCAGCTCAGCTTGGGTTACAGTACCCTATGGCTACACCTTC. Its protein is CASSAWVTVPYGYTF. Variable domain in full (rest from reference TRBV5-6 and TRBJ1-2): DAGVTQSPTHLIKTRGQQVTLRCSPKSGHDTVSWYQQALGQGPQFIFQYYEEEERQRGNFPDRFSGHQFPNYSSELNVNALLLGDSALYLCASSAWVTVPYGYTFGSGTRLTVV.

The rearrangement uses TRBV6-6 and TRBJ2-3, with 11 bases lining up with TRBD2. This CDR3 is built from 15 residues. The germline V gene encodes CDR1 MNHNY and CDR2 SVGAGI (reference sequence). V trimming: 1 base; J trimming: 6 bases; junction bases outside the gene matches: 3. In DNA, the CDR3 is TGTGCCAGCAGTTACTTAGCGGGAGGGGCGGATACGCAGTATTTT. It codes for CASSYLAGGADTQYF.

This clone was observed a handful of times. The V and J genes are TRBV7-2 and TRBJ1-1; TRBD1 might be the D (6 bases). V lost 5 bases to trimming and J lost 11 bases, with 15 bases between them. Germline CDR1 reads SGHTA; CDR2 reads FQGNSA. The CDR3 is made up of 12 amino acids. CDR3 in DNA: TGTGCCAGCAGCCCCAGCTGGACAGCGGCTTTCTTT. Its translation: CASSPSWTAAFF.

The rearrangement links TRBV4-2 to TRBJ2-7, with 9 positions matching TRBD1. The V gene end was trimmed by 6 bases and the J gene end by 5 bases; junction bases not matched to a gene: 5. CDR1 is LGHNA and CDR2 is YNFKEQ in the germline V gene. The CDR3 is made up of 13 amino acids. The CDR3 region is CASRQQGAHEQYF. CDR3 sequence (DNA): TGTGCCAGCAGGCAACAGGGGGCACACGAGCAGTACTTC.

Written as DNA, the CDR3 is TGCGCCAGCAGTGCCGACACTTTCAGGGGAAGGAACACTGAAGCTTTCTTT. Translating gives CASSADTFRGRNTEAFF. V usage is TRBV10-1 and J usage is TRBJ1-1; a possible D gene is TRBD1 (6 bases). In germline, CDR1 is WNHNN, CDR2 SYGVQD (reference sequence). This CDR3 has 17 amino acids. The V gene lost 4 bases and the J gene lost 1 base, with 19 bases spanning the gap.

This sequence joins TRBV2 and TRBJ2-7; D ambiguous. The CDR3 contains 11 residues. Germline CDR1 reads SNHLY; CDR2 reads FYNNEI. V was trimmed by 8 bases and J by 0 bases, leaving 5 bases between them. CDR3 loop: CASRNSYEQYF. The DNA for the CDR3 is TGTGCCAGCCGGAACTCCTACGAGCAGTACTTC.

The rearrangement joins TRBV3-1 (or the pseudogene TRBV3-2) to TRBJ1-2, with D hard to call. With 3 bases removed from V and 4 bases from J, the gap between germline ends came to 12 bases. CDR3 length: 14 amino acids. Per the germline V gene, CDR1 is LGHDT and CDR2 is YNNKEL (reference sequence). The CDR3 DNA is TGTGCCAGCAGCCAGGCCTCGGGGTTCTATGGCTACACCTTC. It specifies CASSQASGFYGYTF.

The V call is TRBV30, the J call TRBJ2-1, with 8 bases matching TRBD2. CDR3 length: 14 amino acids. V lost 5 bases, J lost 0 bases, and 3 bases stayed unmatched. The germline V gene has CDR1 GTSNPN and CDR2 SVGIG (reference sequence). As DNA, the CDR3 is TGTGCCTGGTCGGCGGGGGGCTCCTACAATGAGCAGTTCTTC. Translation gives CAWSAGGSYNEQFF.

This rearrangement joins TRBV18 to TRBJ2-7, with D possibly TRBD2 on 6 matching bases. Germline V gene sequence: CDR1 KGHSH, CDR2 LQKENI. V gave up 3 bases and J gave up 2 bases, with 11 bases separating them. The CDR3 loop spans 14 amino acids. For the CDR3, the DNA is TGTGCCAGCTCACCTGCGGGGATTCCCTACGAGCAGTACTTC. Encoded protein: CASSPAGIPYEQYF.

With respect to this clone: Relative to the germline gene, one junction end is altered; a read error may explain this. The rearrangement uses TRBV28 and TRBJ2-7, with 7 bases fitting TRBD2. The CDR3 has 14 amino acids. Germline loops: CDR1 MDHEN, CDR2 SYDVKM. DNA for the CDR3: TGTGCCAGCACTTTAGGCGGGAGTTCCTACGAGCAGTACTTC. It yields the protein CASTLGGSSYEQYF.

This chain links TRBV15 with TRBJ1-1; D not certain. The V gene's germline CDR1 is LNHNV and CDR2 YYDKDF (reference sequence). V shed 0 bases and J shed 5 bases, with 16 bases lying between them. The CDR3 is 16 amino acids. The DNA of the CDR3 is TGTGCCACCAGCAGAGAGGCAAGTGGTCTGGGGACTGAAGCTTTCTTT. Translated: CATSREASGLGTEAFF.

The table lists this clone with a few counts. This chain connects TRBV6-5 to TRBJ2-7, with 11 positions matching TRBD2. The CDR3 consists of 15 residues. With 0 bases clipped from V and 7 bases from J, the junction kept 5 bases outside the gene matches. Germline loops: CDR1 MNHEY, CDR2 SVGAGI. As DNA, the CDR3 is TGTGCCAGCAGTTACTCGATAGCGGGAGGGCTAGAGCAGTACTTC. This codes for CASSYSIAGGLEQYF.

This clone was recorded a few times. The chain combines TRBV10-3 with TRBJ1-1, with TRBD1 matching over 8 bases. The CDR3 runs to 14 residues. The V and J ends lost 6 bases and 4 bases, in that order; junction bases with no gene match: 7. Germline assignment: CDR1 ENHRY and CDR2 SYGVKD. The chain's CDR3 is CAISETGATTEAFF. In nucleotides, the CDR3 is TGTGCCATCAGCGAGACAGGGGCAACCACTGAAGCTTTCTTT.

V is TRBV15 and J is TRBJ2-2; 9 bases are shared with TRBD1. Germline assignment: CDR1 LNHNV and CDR2 YYDKDF (reference sequence). Trimming took 1 base from V and 3 from J; bases not matched to a gene: 6. The CDR3 loop spans 17 amino acids. The DNA of the CDR3 is TGTGCCACCAGCAGAGTTTCAGGGACAGGGTACACCGGGGAGCTGTTTTTT. Encoded protein: CATSRVSGTGYTGELFF.

This clone was observed a handful of times. This chain links TRBV4-1 with TRBJ2-2; 7 bases map to TRBD1. This CDR3 is built from 15 residues. Germline trimming cut 1 base from V and 6 bases from J; bases unmatched to any gene: 5. CDR1 and CDR2 from the germline V gene are MGHRA and YSYEKL. The CDR3 region is CASSQGQGDPGELFF. The CDR3 nucleotides are TGCGCCAGCAGCCAAGGACAGGGTGATCCCGGGGAGCTGTTTTTT.

This CDR3 reads CASSLQSYNSPLHF. CDR3 bases: TGTGCCAGCAGCCTTCAATCCTATAATTCACCCCTCCACTTT. The rearrangement links TRBV11-2 to TRBJ1-6, with unresolved D. The CDR3 totals 14 residues. In germline, CDR1 is SGHAT, CDR2 FQNNGV. V was clipped by 5 bases and J by 1 base, with 6 bases between them.

The V gene is TRBV25-1, the J gene TRBJ2-6, with a possible D match to TRBD1 (6 bases). V lost 8 bases, J lost 0 bases, and 11 bases lay in between. Germline V gene lookup returns CDR1 MGHDK and CDR2 SYGVNS. The CDR3 loop spans 15 amino acids. The CDR3 DNA reads TGTGCCAGCCCGGGACACCCCTCTGGGGCCAACGTCCTGACTTTC. Translated: CASPGHPSGANVLTF.

The chain is built from TRBV4-2 and TRBJ2-5; no definite D call. CDR1 is LGHNA, CDR2 YNFKEQ, per germline. V was shortened by 0 bases and J by 6 bases, with 14 bases between the two germline ends. The CDR3 runs to 15 residues. The CDR3 DNA is TGTGCCAGCAGCCAAGACCATTCCCCGTTTAAGACCCAGTACTTC. Protein product: CASSQDHSPFKTQYF.

This chain links TRBV18 with TRBJ2-1; TRBD2 might be the D (5 bases). The CDR3 has 16 residues. CDR1 and CDR2 (germline): KGHSH, LQKENI. Between the trimmed V and J ends, which lost 3 bases and 6 bases, there was a span of 18 bases. CDR3 amino acids: CASSPREGVWGNEQFF. In DNA form, the CDR3 reads TGTGCCAGCTCACCCAGAGAGGGAGTCTGGGGCAATGAGCAGTTCTTC.

The rearrangement uses TRBV29-1 and TRBJ2-2; TRBD2 agrees at 10 bases. The length of the CDR3 is 15 residues. Unmatched junction bases numbered 2, after V lost 2 bases and J lost 2 bases. Germline V gene data show CDR1 as SQVTM and CDR2 as ANQGSEA. The CDR3 loop reads CSVELAGVNTGELFF. Here the CDR3 DNA reads TGCAGCGTTGAACTAGCGGGAGTAAACACCGGGGAGCTGTTTTTT.

This clone has just one count. The V call is TRBV28, the J call TRBJ2-5; 8 bases map to TRBD1. The CDR3 runs to 15 residues. J gave up 5 bases and V 3 bases, and 8 bases lay outside the gene matches. Germline V lookup: CDR1 MDHEN, CDR2 SYDVKM. The CDR3 loop is CASSFLVQGAETQYF. The CDR3 DNA sequence: TGTGCCAGCAGTTTTTTAGTGCAGGGGGCGGAGACCCAGTACTTC.

This clone was seen more than once but under ten times. The rearrangement uses TRBV7-8 and TRBJ1-1; D uncertain. V was shortened by 5 bases and J by 3 bases, with 13 bases between the two germline ends. Germline lookup yields CDR1 SGHVS and CDR2 FQNEAQ. The CDR3 is 14 amino acids. The CDR3 reads CASSKTELDTEAFF. CDR3 sequence (DNA): TGTGCCAGCAGCAAAACAGAGCTCGACACTGAAGCTTTCTTT.

The chain joins TRBV13 to TRBJ2-1; D may be TRBD2 (5 bases). The germline CDR1 and CDR2 sequences are PRHDT and FYEKMQ (reference sequence). CDR3 length: 17 amino acids. Trimming removed 5 bases from V and 4 bases from J, with 21 bases in between. The CDR3 nucleotides are TGTGCCAGCAGCGGTGTGGGTCCGGTGACGGGGTACAATGAGCAGTTCTTC. It encodes CASSGVGPVTGYNEQFF.

This chain links TRBV6-6 with TRBJ1-1, with 8 bases that match TRBD1. The V gene end was trimmed by 2 bases and the J gene end by 4 bases; junction bases not matched to a gene: 3. This CDR3 is 14 amino acids long. Germline V gene sequence: CDR1 MNHNY, CDR2 SVGAGI (reference sequence). DNA of the CDR3: TGTGCCAGCAGTTACGGACAGGGAGCCACTGAAGCTTTCTTT. This encodes CASSYGQGATEAFF.

Only a few counts were recorded for this clone. CDR3 in amino acids: CASSLGVGPETQYF. For the CDR3, the DNA is TGCGCCAGCAGCTTGGGGGTAGGGCCGGAGACGCAGTATTTT. V and J are TRBV5-1 and TRBJ2-3; D unclear. With 0 bases removed from V and 9 bases from J, the gap between germline ends came to 14 bases. From germline, CDR1 is SGHRS and CDR2 YFSETQ. The CDR3 is made up of 14 amino acids. The entire variable domain, with the rest obtained from reference TRBV5-1 and TRBJ2-3, is as follows: KAGVTQTPRYLIKTRGQQVTLSCSPISGHRSVSWYQQTPGQGLQFLFEYFSETQRNKGNFPGRFSGRQFSNSRSEMNVSTLELGDSALYLCASSLGVGPETQYFGPGTRLTVL.

Ten or more counts support this clone. CDR3 loop: CASSLVSGPLYEQYF. Written as DNA, the CDR3 is TGCGCCAGCAGCTTGGTGTCAGGTCCACTCTACGAGCAGTACTTC. The chain couples TRBV5-1 to TRBJ2-7, with D uncertain. Trimming removed 0 bases at V and 3 bases at J, with 13 bases between. The germline gives CDR1 SGHRS, CDR2 YFSETQ. CDR3 length: 15 residues.

The CDR3 reads CASSVAPAGSYEQYF. The CDR3 nucleotides are TGTGCCAGCAGCGTAGCCCCAGCGGGGTCCTACGAGCAGTACTTC. The genes are TRBV9 and TRBJ2-7, with 7 bases aligning to TRBD2. The trim removed 0 bases at V and 1 base at J, leaving 4 bases unmatched. Per the germline V gene, CDR1 is SGDLS and CDR2 is YYNGEE. CDR3 size: 15 residues.